This T cell receptor (beta chain) derives from a study of PD-1 blockade in classical Hodgkin lymphoma. Across the whole study: Patients were given intravenous nivolumab, 3 mg/kg, every 2 weeks. General observations from the study: TCR diversity rose significantly by C4D1 in CD4+ but not CD8+ cells. Similar baseline diversity was found in complete responders and newly diagnosed patients.

Clones were sequenced by immunoSEQ multiplex PCR, and TCRdb holds only the in-frame ones, with some missing. This sample has about 100,000 clones, with 80% to 90% found just once. Every patient experienced relapse after autologous stem cell transplantation, and brentuximab vedotin exposure varied. Classification of best responses gave complete response, partial response or progressive disease. Germline values: CDR1 MNHEY, CDR2 SMNVEV (reference sequence). This CDR3 comprises 15 residues. The ends lost 2 bases at V and 4 bases at J; junction bases unmatched: 7. In the case of this clone: Its antigen is still unknown.

The gene calls are TRBV27 and TRBJ2-7, with 8 nucleotides matching TRBD2. Specimen: peripheral blood mononuclear cells (PBMCs), collected before the second cycle of nivolumab. The TCR originated in a human donor with classical Hodgkin lymphoma. CDR3 sequence (DNA): TGTGCCAGCAGTTTACAGGCTAGCGGGCTGTACGAGCAGTACTTC. Amino acids: CASSLQASGLYEQYF.